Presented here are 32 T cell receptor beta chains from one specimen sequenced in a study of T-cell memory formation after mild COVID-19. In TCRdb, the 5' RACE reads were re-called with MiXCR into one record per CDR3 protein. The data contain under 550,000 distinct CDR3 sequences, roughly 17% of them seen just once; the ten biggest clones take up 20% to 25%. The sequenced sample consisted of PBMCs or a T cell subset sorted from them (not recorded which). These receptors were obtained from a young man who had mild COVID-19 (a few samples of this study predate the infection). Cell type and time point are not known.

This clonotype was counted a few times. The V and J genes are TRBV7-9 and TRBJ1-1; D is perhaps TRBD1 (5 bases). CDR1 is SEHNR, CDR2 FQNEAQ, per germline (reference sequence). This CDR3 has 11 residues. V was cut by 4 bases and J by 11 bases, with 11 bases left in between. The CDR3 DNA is TGTGCCAGCAGCTCCCAGGGTTATGCTTTCTTT. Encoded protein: CASSSQGYAFF. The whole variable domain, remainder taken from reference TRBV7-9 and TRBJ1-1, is DTGVSQNPRHKITKRGQNVTFRCDPISEHNRLYWYRQTLGQGPEFLTYFQNEAQLEKSRLLSDRFSAERPKGSFSTLEIQRTEQGDSAMYLCASSSQGYAFFGQGTRLTVV.

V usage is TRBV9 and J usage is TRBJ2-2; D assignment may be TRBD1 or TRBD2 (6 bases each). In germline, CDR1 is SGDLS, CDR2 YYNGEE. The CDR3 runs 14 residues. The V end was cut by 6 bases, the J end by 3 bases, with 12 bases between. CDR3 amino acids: CASNRGRDTGELFF. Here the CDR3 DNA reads TGTGCCAGCAACCGGGGGCGAGACACCGGGGAGCTGTTTTTT.

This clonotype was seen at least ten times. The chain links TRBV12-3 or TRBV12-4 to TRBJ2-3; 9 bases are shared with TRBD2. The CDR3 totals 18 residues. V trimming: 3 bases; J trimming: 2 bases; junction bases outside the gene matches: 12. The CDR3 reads CASSLGRRGGGATDTQYF. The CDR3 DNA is TGTGCCAGCAGTTTGGGAAGACGGGGCGGGGGGGCCACAGATACGCAGTATTTT.

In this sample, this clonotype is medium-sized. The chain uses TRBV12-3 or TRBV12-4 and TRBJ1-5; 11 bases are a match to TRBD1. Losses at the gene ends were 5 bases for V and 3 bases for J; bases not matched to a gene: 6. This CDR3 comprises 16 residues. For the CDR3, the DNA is TGTGCCAGCAGTCAGGGACAGGGGGTCCTCAATCAGCCCCAGCATTTT. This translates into CASSQGQGVLNQPQHF.

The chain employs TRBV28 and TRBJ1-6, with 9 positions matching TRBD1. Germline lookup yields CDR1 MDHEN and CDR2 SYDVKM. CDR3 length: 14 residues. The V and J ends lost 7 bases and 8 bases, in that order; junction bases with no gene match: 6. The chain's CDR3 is CASISGQGHSPLHF. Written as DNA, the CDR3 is TGTGCCAGCATAAGTGGACAGGGGCATTCACCCCTCCACTTT.

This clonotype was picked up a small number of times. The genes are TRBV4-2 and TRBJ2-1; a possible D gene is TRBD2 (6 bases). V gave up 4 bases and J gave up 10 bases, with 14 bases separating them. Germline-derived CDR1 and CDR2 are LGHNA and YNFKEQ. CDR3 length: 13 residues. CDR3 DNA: TGTGCCAGCAGCCGATATACGGAGGGGGAGCAGTTCTTC. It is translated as CASSRYTEGEQFF.

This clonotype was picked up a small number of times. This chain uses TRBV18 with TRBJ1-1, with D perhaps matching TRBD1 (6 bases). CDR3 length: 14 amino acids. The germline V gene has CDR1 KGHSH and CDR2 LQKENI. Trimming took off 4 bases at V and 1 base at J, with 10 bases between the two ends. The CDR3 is CASSQEQGNTEAFF. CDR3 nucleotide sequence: TGTGCCAGCTCACAGGAACAGGGGAACACTGAAGCTTTCTTT.

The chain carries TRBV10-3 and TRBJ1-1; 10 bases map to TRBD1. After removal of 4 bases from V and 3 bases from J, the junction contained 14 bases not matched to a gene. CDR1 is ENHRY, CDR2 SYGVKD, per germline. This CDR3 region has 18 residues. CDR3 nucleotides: TGTGCCATCAGTGGCCGACAGGGGGCGCTTGTGGGGGACACTGAAGCTTTCTTT. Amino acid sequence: CAISGRQGALVGDTEAFF.

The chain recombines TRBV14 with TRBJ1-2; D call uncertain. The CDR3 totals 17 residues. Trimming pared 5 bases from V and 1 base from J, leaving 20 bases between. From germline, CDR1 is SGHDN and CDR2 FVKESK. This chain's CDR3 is CASSFEDSPGGNYGYTF. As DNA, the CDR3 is TGTGCCAGCAGCTTCGAAGACTCCCCAGGCGGTAACTATGGCTACACCTTC.

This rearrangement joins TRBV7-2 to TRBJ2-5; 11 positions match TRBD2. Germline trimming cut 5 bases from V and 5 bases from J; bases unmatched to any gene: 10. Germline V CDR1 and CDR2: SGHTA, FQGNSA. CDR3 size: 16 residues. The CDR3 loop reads CASSRTRASGGETQYF. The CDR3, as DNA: TGTGCCAGCAGCAGGACCCGGGCTAGCGGGGGGGAGACCCAGTACTTC.

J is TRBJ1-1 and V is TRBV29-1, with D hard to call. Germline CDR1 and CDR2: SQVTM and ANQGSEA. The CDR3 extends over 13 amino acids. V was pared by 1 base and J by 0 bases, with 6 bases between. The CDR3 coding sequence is TGCAGCGTTGAAGGGGAATTGAACACTGAAGCTTTCTTT. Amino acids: CSVEGELNTEAFF. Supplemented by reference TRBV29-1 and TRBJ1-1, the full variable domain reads SAVISQKPSRDICQRGTSLTIQCQVDSQVTMMFWYRQQPGQSLTLIATANQGSEATYESGFVIDKFPISRPNLTFSTLTVSNMSPEDSSIYLCSVEGELNTEAFFGQGTRLTVV.

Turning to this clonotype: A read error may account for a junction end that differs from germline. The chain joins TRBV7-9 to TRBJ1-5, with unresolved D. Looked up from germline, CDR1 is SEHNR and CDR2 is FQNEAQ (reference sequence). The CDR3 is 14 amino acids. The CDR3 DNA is TGTGCCAGCAGCTTAGCGGCGGGGAATCAGCCCAAGCATTTT. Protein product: CASSLAAGNQPKHF.

CDR3 protein: CASSFGRPSTNEKLFF. CDR3 nucleotide sequence: TGTGCCAGCAGTTTTGGCCGGCCATCAACTAATGAAAAACTGTTTTTT. The chain is built from TRBV12-3 or TRBV12-4 and TRBJ1-4; D is uncertain. V lost 3 bases and J lost 0, with 11 bases in between. This CDR3 comprises 16 residues.

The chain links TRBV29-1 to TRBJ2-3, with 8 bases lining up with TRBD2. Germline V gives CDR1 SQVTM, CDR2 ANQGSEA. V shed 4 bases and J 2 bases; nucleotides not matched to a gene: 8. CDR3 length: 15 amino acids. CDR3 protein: CSVVLTGGPTDTQYF. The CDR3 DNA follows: TGCAGCGTTGTTCTTACGGGGGGGCCCACAGATACGCAGTATTTT.

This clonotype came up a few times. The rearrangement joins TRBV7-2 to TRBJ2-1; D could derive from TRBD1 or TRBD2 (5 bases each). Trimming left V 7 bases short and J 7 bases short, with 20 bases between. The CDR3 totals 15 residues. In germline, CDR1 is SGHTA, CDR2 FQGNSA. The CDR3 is CASIPGREGSNEQFF. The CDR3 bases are TGTGCCAGCATACCGGGACGAGAGGGATCAAATGAGCAGTTCTTC.

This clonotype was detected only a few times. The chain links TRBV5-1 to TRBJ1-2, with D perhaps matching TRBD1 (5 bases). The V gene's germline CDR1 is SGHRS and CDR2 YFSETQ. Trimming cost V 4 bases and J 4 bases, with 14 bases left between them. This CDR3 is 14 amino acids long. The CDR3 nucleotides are TGCGCCAGCAGCGCGCGGGACGCTAGCTATGGCTACACCTTC. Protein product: CASSARDASYGYTF.

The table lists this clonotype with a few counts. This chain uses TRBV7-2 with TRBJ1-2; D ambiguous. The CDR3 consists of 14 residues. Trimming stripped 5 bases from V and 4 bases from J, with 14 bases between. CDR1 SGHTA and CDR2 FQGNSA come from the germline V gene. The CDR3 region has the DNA TGTGCCAGCAGCCCCCGGTCTTTGGGCTATGGCTACACCTTC. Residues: CASSPRSLGYGYTF.

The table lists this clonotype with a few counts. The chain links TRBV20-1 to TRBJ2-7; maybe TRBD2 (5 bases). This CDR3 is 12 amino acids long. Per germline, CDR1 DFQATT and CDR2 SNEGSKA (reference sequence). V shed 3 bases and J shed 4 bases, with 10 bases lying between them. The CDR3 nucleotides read TGCAGTGCTAGGAGGGAGAAATACGAGCAGTACTTC. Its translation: CSARREKYEQYF.

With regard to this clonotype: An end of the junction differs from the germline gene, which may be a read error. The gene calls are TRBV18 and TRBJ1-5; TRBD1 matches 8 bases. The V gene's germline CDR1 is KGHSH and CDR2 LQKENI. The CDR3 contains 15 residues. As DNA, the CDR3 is TGTGCCAGCCGAAACGACAGGGGCGACAATAAGCCCCAGCATTTT. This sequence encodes CASRNDRGDNKPQHF.

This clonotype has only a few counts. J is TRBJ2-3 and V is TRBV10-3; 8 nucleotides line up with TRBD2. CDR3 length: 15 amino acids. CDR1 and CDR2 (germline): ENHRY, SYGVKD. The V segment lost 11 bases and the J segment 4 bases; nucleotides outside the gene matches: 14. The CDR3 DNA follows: TGTGCCGTGATGCCAGCGGGGGAATGGGCAGATACGCAGTATTTT. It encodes CAVMPAGEWADTQYF.

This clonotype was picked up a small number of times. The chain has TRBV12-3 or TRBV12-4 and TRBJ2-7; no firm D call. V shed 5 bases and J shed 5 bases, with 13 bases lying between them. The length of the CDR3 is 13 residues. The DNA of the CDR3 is TGTGCCAGCAGTCCGACGGGTTATCACGAGCAGTACTTC. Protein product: CASSPTGYHEQYF.

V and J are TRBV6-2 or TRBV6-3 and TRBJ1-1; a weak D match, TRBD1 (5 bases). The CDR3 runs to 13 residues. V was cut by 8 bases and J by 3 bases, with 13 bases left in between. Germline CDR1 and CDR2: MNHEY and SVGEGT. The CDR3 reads CASGEGMHTEAFF. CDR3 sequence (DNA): TGTGCCAGCGGGGAGGGGATGCACACTGAAGCTTTCTTT.

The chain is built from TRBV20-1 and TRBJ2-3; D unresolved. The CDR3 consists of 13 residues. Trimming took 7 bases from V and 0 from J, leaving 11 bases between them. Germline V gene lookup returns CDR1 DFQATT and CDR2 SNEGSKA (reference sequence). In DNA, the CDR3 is TGCAGTGATATGATGGCTAGCACAGATACGCAGTATTTT. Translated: CSDMMASTDTQYF.

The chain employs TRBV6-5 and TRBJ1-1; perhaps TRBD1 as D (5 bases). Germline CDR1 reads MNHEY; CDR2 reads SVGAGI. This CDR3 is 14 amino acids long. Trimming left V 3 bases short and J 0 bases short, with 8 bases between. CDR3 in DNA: TGTGCCAGCAGTTATGGACACATGAACACTGAAGCTTTCTTT. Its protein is CASSYGHMNTEAFF.

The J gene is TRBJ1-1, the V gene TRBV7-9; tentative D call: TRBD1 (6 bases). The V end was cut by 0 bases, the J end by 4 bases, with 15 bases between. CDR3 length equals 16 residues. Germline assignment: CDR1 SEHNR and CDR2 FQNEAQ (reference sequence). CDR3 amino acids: CASSLAAGALGTEAFF. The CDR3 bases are TGTGCCAGCAGCTTAGCGGCAGGGGCTCTGGGCACTGAAGCTTTCTTT. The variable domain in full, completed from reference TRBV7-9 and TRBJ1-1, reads DTGVSQNPRHKITKRGQNVTFRCDPISEHNRLYWYRQTLGQGPEFLTYFQNEAQLEKSRLLSDRFSAERPKGSFSTLEIQRTEQGDSAMYLCASSLAAGALGTEAFFGQGTRLTVV.

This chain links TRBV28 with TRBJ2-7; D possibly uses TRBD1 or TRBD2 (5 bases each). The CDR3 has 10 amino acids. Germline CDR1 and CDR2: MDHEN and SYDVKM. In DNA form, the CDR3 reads TGTGTTATGGGACGGGGCGAGCAGTACGTC. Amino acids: CVMGRGEQYV.

For the CDR3, the DNA is TGTGCCAGCCAAGGTCTAATCCGGGACCCCAATCAGCCCCAGCATTTT. This gives the protein CASQGLIRDPNQPQHF. The V and J genes are TRBV6-6 and TRBJ1-5; possibly TRBD1 for D (5 bases). Trimming took 8 bases from V and 3 from J, leaving 20 bases between them. Germline V lookup: CDR1 MNHNY, CDR2 SVGAGI (reference sequence). This CDR3 comprises 16 residues.

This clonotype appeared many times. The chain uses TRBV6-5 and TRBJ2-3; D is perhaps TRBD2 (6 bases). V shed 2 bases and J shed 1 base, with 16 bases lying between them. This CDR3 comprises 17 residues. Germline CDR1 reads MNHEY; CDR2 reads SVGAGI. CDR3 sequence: CASSYLVGGVGTDTQYF. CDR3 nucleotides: TGTGCCAGCAGTTACCTCGTGGGCGGGGTAGGCACAGATACGCAGTATTTT.

The CDR3 nucleotides read TGCGCCAGCAGTACAAGGCAGGGGGCGTCGGATACGCAGTATTTT. This encodes CASSTRQGASDTQYF. The chain links TRBV23-1 to TRBJ2-3, with 8 bases aligning to TRBD1. TRBV23-1 is an ORF for which the function is uncertain. The CDR3 spans 15 residues. Losses at the gene ends were 5 bases for V and 6 bases for J; bases not matched to a gene: 10.

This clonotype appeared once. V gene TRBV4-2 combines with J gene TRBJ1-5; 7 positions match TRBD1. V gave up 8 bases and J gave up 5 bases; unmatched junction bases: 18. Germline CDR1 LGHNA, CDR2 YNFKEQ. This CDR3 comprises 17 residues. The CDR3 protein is CASGLVGAGTADQPQHF. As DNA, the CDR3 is TGTGCCAGCGGACTGGTAGGGGCCGGGACAGCTGATCAGCCCCAGCATTTT.

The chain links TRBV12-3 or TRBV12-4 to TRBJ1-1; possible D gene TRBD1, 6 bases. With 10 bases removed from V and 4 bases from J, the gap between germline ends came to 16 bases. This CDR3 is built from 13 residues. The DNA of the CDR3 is TGTGCCACCGAGGGGGGGTACGGCACTGAAGCTTTCTTT. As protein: CATEGGYGTEAFF.

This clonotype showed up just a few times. The CDR3 spells CASSWTGTEYYEQYV. CDR3 coding DNA: TGTGCCAGCAGCTGGACCGGGACGGAGTACTACGAGCAGTACGTC. The J gene is TRBJ2-7, the V gene TRBV7-9; either TRBD1 or TRBD2 may supply D (5 bases each). The V end was cut by 4 bases, the J end by 3 bases, with 16 bases between. CDR1 and CDR2 (germline): SEHNR, FQNEAQ (reference sequence). The CDR3 length is 15 residues.